This entry features one T cell receptor (beta chain) sequence. Its antigen remains unidentified. This record comes from a study of T cell responses to AZD1222 COVID-19 vaccine. The CDR3 runs to 13 residues. V gave up 5 bases and J gave up 4 bases; unmatched junction bases: 2. CDR1 and CDR2 from the germline V gene are SGHNT and YENEEA. Measured with immunoSEQ multiplex PCR; TCRdb has only the in-frame clones, and not every one. The table records 90,000 to 110,000 clones, around nine tenths of them present only once. Study-wide results and limits: Increased Spike-specific TCR breadth and depth were observed after two AZD1222 doses.

The clonotype comes from an adult in good health. The V and J genes are TRBV11-3 and TRBJ1-2, with TRBD1 matching over 9 bases. This sample comprised peripheral blood, obtained on day 0 of AZD1222 vaccination. The CDR3 DNA follows: TGTGCCAGCAGCCCACAGGGGGCCTATGGCTACACCTTC. It encodes CASSPQGAYGYTF.